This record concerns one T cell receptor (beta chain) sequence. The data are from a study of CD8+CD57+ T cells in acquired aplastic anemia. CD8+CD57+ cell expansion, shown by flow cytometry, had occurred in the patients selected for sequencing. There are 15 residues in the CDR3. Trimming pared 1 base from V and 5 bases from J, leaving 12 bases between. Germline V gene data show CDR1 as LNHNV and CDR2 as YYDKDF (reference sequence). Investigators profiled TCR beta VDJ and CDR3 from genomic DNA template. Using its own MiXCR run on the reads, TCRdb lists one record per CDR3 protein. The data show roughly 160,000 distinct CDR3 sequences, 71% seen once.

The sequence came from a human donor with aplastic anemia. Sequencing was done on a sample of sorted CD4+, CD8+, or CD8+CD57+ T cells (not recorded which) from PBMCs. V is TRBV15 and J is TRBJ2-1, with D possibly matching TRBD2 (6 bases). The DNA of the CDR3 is TGTGCCACCAGCAGAGTGGGGGGTTTGGACAATGAGCAGTTCTTC. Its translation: CATSRVGGLDNEQFF.